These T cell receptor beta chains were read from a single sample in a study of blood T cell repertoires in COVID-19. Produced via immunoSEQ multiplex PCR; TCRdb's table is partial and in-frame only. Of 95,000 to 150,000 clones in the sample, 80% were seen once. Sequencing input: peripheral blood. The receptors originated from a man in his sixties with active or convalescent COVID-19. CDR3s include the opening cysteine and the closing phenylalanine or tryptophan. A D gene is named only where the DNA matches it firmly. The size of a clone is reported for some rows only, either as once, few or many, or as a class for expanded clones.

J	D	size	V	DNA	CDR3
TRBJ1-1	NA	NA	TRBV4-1	TGCGCCAGCAGCCTAACGACACTGGAACGGGGAGCTTTCTTT	CASSLTTLERGAFF
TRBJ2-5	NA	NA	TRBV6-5	TGTGCCAGCAGTCTCGTGGGGGGAGAGACCCAGTACTTC	CASSLVGGETQYF
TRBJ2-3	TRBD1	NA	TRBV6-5	TGTGCCAGCAGTTACCGACAGGGGGGCACAGATACGCAGTATTTT	CASSYRQGGTDTQYF
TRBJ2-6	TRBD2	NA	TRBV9	TGTGCCAGCAGCACCGGGACTAGCGGGAGCTGGGCCAACGTCCTGACTTTC	CASSTGTSGSWANVLTF
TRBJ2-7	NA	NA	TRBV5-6	TGTGCCAGCAGCTTGGGAGGGGGTTCCGAGCAGTACTTC	CASSLGGGSEQYF
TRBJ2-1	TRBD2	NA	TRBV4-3	TGCGCCAGCAGCCAAGAACCGCTAGCGGGAGTTCTCTCCTACAATGAGCAGTTCTTC	CASSQEPLAGVLSYNEQFF
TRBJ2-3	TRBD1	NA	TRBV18	TGTGCCAGCTCACCATGGGAACAGGGGGCGAGAGATACGCAGTATTTT	CASSPWEQGARDTQYF
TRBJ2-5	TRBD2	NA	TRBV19	TGTGCCAGTAAGGGACTAACATTCGGGGGAGAGACCCAGTACTTC	CASKGLTFGGETQYF
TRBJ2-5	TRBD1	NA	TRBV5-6	TGTGCCAGCAGCTTCCGGACAGGGAGAGAGACCCAGTACTTC	CASSFRTGRETQYF
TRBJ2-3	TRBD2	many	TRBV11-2	TGTGCCAGCAGAACCGTCTGGGGGGGGGTCGCAGATACGCAGTATTTT	CASRTVWGGVADTQYF
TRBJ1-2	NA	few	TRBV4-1	TGCGCCAGCAGCCAAAACCTAGCCCAACGTGGCTACACCTTC	CASSQNLAQRGYTF
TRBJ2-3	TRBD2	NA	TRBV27	TGTGCCAGCAGTCCCGCGGGACTAGCGGGAGACACAGATACGCAGTATTTT	CASSPAGLAGDTDTQYF
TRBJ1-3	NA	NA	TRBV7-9	TGTGCCAGCAGCTCGAGTTTTAACACCATATATTTT	CASSSSFNTIYF
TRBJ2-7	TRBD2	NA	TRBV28	TGTGCCAGCAGTTTAGGTCTAGCGGGAGACGGTTACGAGCAGTACTTC	CASSLGLAGDGYEQYF
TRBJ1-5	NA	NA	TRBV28	TGTGCCACCCCCTTACGGGGGGGGGAAAGGGGTCAGCCCCAGCATTTT	CATPLRGGERGQPQHF
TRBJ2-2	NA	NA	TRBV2	TGTGCCAGCAGTTCAACAGGAGCCGGGGAGCTGTTTTTT	CASSSTGAGELFF
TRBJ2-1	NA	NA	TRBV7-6	TGTGCCAGCAGCCCACATGAACAGGGCAGATCAAATGAGCAGTTCTTC	CASSPHEQGRSNEQFF
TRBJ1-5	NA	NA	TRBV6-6	TGTGCCAGCAGCGATACACAGGGTAGGGGCAATCAGCCCCAGCATTTT	CASSDTQGRGNQPQHF